This TCR beta chain originates from a study of T cells in Graves' hyperthyroidism and ophthalmopathy (dated by TCRdb to between 2017 and 2020). About the full investigation: Peripheral blood was collected at initial diagnosis, before any treatment. TCR V-J signatures able to tell the groups apart were searched for in a discovery cohort of more than 90 patients, of whom 43 had Graves' ophthalmopathy and about 60 had stable Graves' hyperthyroidism. Whether ophthalmopathy could be predicted prospectively was tested in an independent validation cohort made up of approximately 19 hyperthyroidism patients plus 17 patients who later progressed to ophthalmopathy. For training and testing, the roughly 100 patients in the discovery cohort were randomly divided in a 7:3 ratio. In about 6 Graves' hyperthyroidism patients, the study also compared T-cell repertoires from thyroid tissue with T-cell repertoires from blood. Once sampling was done, hyperthyroidism patients were given methimazole at a starting dose of 30 mg daily, whereas ophthalmopathy patients were given high-dose intravenous methylprednisolone. TCR Vbeta CDR3 sequencing of approximately 140 peripheral blood samples (43 ophthalmopathy, about 80 hyperthyroidism and roughly 17 progressor patients) is reported in the paper. The study at large found these results: Most expanded thyroid clonotypes (frequency above 0.001) were also detected in blood, a finding suggesting that blood repertoires may reflect thyroid immune responses. No statistical method was used to set the sample size in advance, and investigators knew the group allocation. In validation, the model predicted progression to ophthalmopathy with around 71% sensitivity and 72% to 85% specificity, a median of 6.5 months before onset. In cross-validation, a model built on a 13 V-J signature told ophthalmopathy apart from stable hyperthyroidism with approximately 90% sensitivity and roughly 83% specificity, and in testing the same model reached 80%/75%.

Stable Graves' hyperthyroidism was defined as the absence of progression to ophthalmopathy over 18 months of follow-up. The hyperthyroidism patients were between 18 and 65 years old and newly diagnosed, with a disease duration of less than 2 months. Exclusion was applied to patients with uncontrolled infections, other autoimmune diseases, pregnancy or lactation. Diagnoses were established on the basis of clinical symptoms, serum thyroxine and TRAb, thyroid ultrasound, and orbital computed tomography. PBMCs were isolated from about 9.1 ml of fresh peripheral blood by Ficoll-Paque density gradient centrifugation. Total RNA was extracted using Trizol reagent, and RNA quality was assessed on an Agilent 2100 Bioanalyzer. The CDR3 measures 15 amino acids from cysteine to phenylalanine. Only CDR3 DNA is held: 45 bases, read in frame from base 1. The germline V gene yields SQVTM for CDR1 and ANQGSEA for CDR2. Trimming accounts for 3 bases at V and 0 bases at J, while the number of junction bases matched to no gene is 7.

The TCR beta CDR3 regions were amplified from the RNA transcripts. A first-round RT-PCR of the TCR CDR3 used the HTBI primer set with the Qiagen OneStep RT-PCR kit. Libraries were constructed in a second round of multiplex PCR, after which size selection and purification were performed. Paired-end sequencing of the libraries was performed with 100 bp reads on an Illumina HiSeq2000. Per the source publication's procedure: Raw data were processed with SOAPnuke, discarding reads with adapters, uncalled bases, mean Phred below 15, or no exact constant-primer or identifier match. High-quality paired reads were merged using COPE v1.2.5, and each unique nucleotide sequence was defined as a clonotype. Clonotypes were aligned to IMGT TRBV, TRBD and TRBJ reference segments using MiTCR v1.1. The analysis was restricted to V-J combinations with a frequency above 0.0001, which together covered 98% to 99.2% of the repertoires. The TCS score was defined as the ratio of F50 (clonal expansion) to E x V (chaos), calculated using BLOSUM62-based TCRdist between CDR3 peptides within each V-J. Welch's t-statistics and random forest reduced around 520 V-J features to under 15, which were used in a naive Bayes classifier (R e1071). TCRdb cleaned the public reads at Q25 with fastp, built clones with MiXCR and kept in-frame beta chains. Rows matching on CDR3 protein sequence are summarized as one entry with the most common DNA and genes. In this record, the V and J calls reflect TCRdb's handling and not the investigators' own analysis. The sample table lists more than 500,000 distinct CDR3 sequences, around 15% of them with a count of one. Approximately 15% of the sample is held by the ten biggest clonotypes.

This clonotype was observed at least ten times. Its specific antigen is unknown. The sample holds no much larger clone one base away, and base qualities are not on file. The source is a woman aged 40 to 50 with Graves' hyperthyroidism. The rearrangement joined TRBV29-1 to TRBJ2-7, with 8 bases matching TRBD2. Sequencing was performed on blood. The base sequence is TGCAGCGTTGATATAGGGCTAGCGGGCTCCTACGAGCAGTACTTC. This encodes CSVDIGLAGSYEQYF.